The entry below describes one T cell receptor (beta chain). Its antigen is unknown. Whenever a sample was processed, at least 7 million PBMCs were isolated. This record belongs to a study of blood T cells in healthy people across ages. Study overall: T cells yielded about one barcoded beta molecule per two cells through template switching. Regarding the study as a whole: Donor CMV status, an unknown factor, possibly confounded changes in expanded clonotypes.

The length of the CDR3 is 13 residues. CDR1 and CDR2 from the germline V gene are SGHRS and YFSETQ. The V gene end was trimmed by 3 bases and the J gene end by 3 bases; junction bases not matched to a gene: 0. Using a J-beta primer mix together with a sample-barcoded 5' primer, a second PCR was run for roughly 7 to 12 cycles. Every cDNA molecule bore a tag from a template-switch adaptor containing 12 random nucleotides. TCRdb reanalysed the 5' RACE reads using MiXCR and keeps one entry per CDR3 protein. The data hold hundreds of thousands of distinct CDR3 sequences, with around 50% observed a single time.

This chain links TRBV5-1 with TRBJ2-5; TRBD1 agrees at 9 bases. The TCR was taken from an elderly woman in good health. The sample was blood. CDR3 sequence (DNA): TGCGCCAGCAGCTGGACAGGGGAAGAGACCCAGTACTTC. Translating it yields CASSWTGEETQYF.